One sample yielded the 14 T cell receptor beta chains listed below, sequenced in a study of CD4 T cells in relation to SARS-CoV-2 and coronaviruses (dated by TCRdb to the early 2020s). The library was generated by the immunoSEQ multiplex PCR assay. TCRdb took over this immuneACCESS table, retaining in-frame rearrangements with V and J assigned. Such tables are incomplete; in checked studies, under half of the missing clones stem from an unresolved V gene, and the remainder is unexplained. This sample lists about 59,000 clones; roughly 90% were detected once. Of the sample, around 1.5% falls within the top ten clones. CD4+ T cells from unexposed donors were collected before the COVID-19 pandemic (2011-2018). The sample comprised memory CD4+ T cells from PBMCs. The cell subset or site label corresponds to: memory (non-naive) CD4+ T cells. The receptors come from a human donor in good health.

The chain has TRBV7-9 and TRBJ2-1; weak D call: TRBD2 (5 bases). Germline V lookup: CDR1 SEHNR, CDR2 FQNEAQ (reference sequence). This CDR3 comprises 12 residues. Trimming left V 6 bases short and J 6 bases short, with 9 bases between. CDR3 DNA sequence: TGTGCCAGCAGGGATGAGGGCAATGAGCAGTTCTTC. This gives the protein CASRDEGNEQFF.

The gene calls are TRBV5-4 and TRBJ2-2; TRBD2 might be the D (6 bases). Germline loops: CDR1 SGHNT, CDR2 YYREEE (reference sequence). Between the trimmed V and J ends, which lost 1 base and 1 base, there was a span of 11 bases. The CDR3 has 16 residues. The CDR3 DNA is TGTGCCAGCAGCTTGCGTAGGGGAGGGAACACCGGGGAGCTGTTTTTT. As protein: CASSLRRGGNTGELFF.

This chain joins TRBV9 and TRBJ2-3, with 10 bases aligning to TRBD2. With 1 base clipped from V and 6 bases from J, the junction kept 11 bases outside the gene matches. In germline, CDR1 is SGDLS, CDR2 YYNGEE. This CDR3 contains 17 residues. The CDR3 DNA reads TGTGCCAGCAGCGTACGAGGCCTAGCGGGAGTCATGGATACGCAGTATTTT. Translated: CASSVRGLAGVMDTQYF.

This chain uses TRBV10-2 with TRBJ2-1; 8 nucleotides align to TRBD2. The ends lost 4 bases at V and 9 bases at J; junction bases unmatched: 5. CDR1 WSHSY and CDR2 SAAADI come from the germline V gene. This CDR3 has 13 residues. As DNA, the CDR3 is TGCGCCAGCAGTGCCGGGAGGGCTGGTGAGCAGTTCTTC. This gives the protein CASSAGRAGEQFF.

The chain couples TRBV9 to TRBJ1-3, with TRBD1 as a possible D gene (5 bases). In germline, CDR1 is SGDLS, CDR2 YYNGEE. This CDR3 has 14 amino acids. Trimming shortened V by 5 bases and J by 0 bases, and 9 bases separated the two germline ends. The chain's CDR3 is CASRAGPSGNTIYF. CDR3 bases: TGTGCCAGCAGGGCAGGGCCCTCTGGAAACACCATATATTTT.

This rearrangement joins TRBV3-1 (or the pseudogene TRBV3-2) to TRBJ2-7; the match to TRBD2 covers 10 bases. The CDR3 is 15 residues long. Per the germline V gene, CDR1 is LGHDT and CDR2 is YNNKEL (reference sequence). J was trimmed by 7 bases and V by 3 bases; bases with no gene match: 9. The CDR3 region has the DNA TGTGCCAGCAGCCAGGTAGCAGCGGGAGGGCCAGAGCAGTACTTC. It specifies CASSQVAAGGPEQYF.

The V call is TRBV6-6, the J call TRBJ1-2; D remains unclear. This CDR3 comprises 13 residues. Germline V gene sequence: CDR1 MNHNY, CDR2 SVGAGI (reference sequence). The ends were cut back, 2 bases at V and 8 bases at J, with 12 bases in the middle. The CDR3 protein is CASSYGAAGGYTF. CDR3 coding DNA: TGTGCCAGCAGTTACGGCGCAGCGGGCGGCTACACCTTC.

This clone was counted a few times. The J gene is TRBJ1-2, the V gene TRBV7-9; TRBD1 agrees at 10 bases. The V segment lost 4 bases and the J segment 1 base; nucleotides outside the gene matches: 6. The CDR3 has 16 amino acids. The germline V gene has CDR1 SEHNR and CDR2 FQNEAQ (reference sequence). The CDR3 DNA reads as TGTGCCAGCAGCTATCGGACAGGGGGAATTAACTATGGCTACACCTTC. Its translation: CASSYRTGGINYGYTF.

The chain is built from TRBV12-3 or TRBV12-4 and TRBJ2-2, with D perhaps matching TRBD2 (5 bases). The CDR3 extends over 13 amino acids. The V end lost 3 bases, the J end lost 5 bases, and 7 bases lay between the germline ends. Written as DNA, the CDR3 is TGTGCCAGCAGTTTCTCGGGGACCGGGGAGCTGTTTTTT. Its protein is CASSFSGTGELFF.

This chain uses TRBV24-1 with TRBJ2-5; 7 bases align to TRBD2. The CDR3 loop spans 14 amino acids. Germline-derived CDR1 and CDR2 are KGHDR and SFDVKD. The V segment lost 6 bases and the J segment 3 bases; nucleotides outside the gene matches: 6. The CDR3 bases are TGTGCCACCAGTCAGCGGGGAAACGAAGAGACCCAGTACTTC. This gives the protein CATSQRGNEETQYF.

This clone has only a few counts. This chain connects TRBV6-6 to TRBJ1-5, with unresolved D. In germline, CDR1 is MNHNY, CDR2 SVGAGI (reference sequence). This CDR3 comprises 14 residues. The V end was cut by 6 bases, the J end by 0 bases, with 9 bases between. The CDR3: CASSSAISNQPQHF. The CDR3 nucleotides read TGTGCCAGCAGCTCGGCGATTAGCAATCAGCCCCAGCATTTT.

This sequence joins TRBV19 and TRBJ1-2, with a possible D match to TRBD1 (6 bases). Germline V CDR1 and CDR2: LNHDA, SQIVND (reference sequence). The CDR3 extends over 14 amino acids. Trimming left V 0 bases short and J 7 bases short, with 12 bases between. DNA for the CDR3: TGTGCCAGTAGTATAGAAGGGGGGGCCGCTGGCTACACCTTC. This sequence encodes CASSIEGGAAGYTF.

The chain couples TRBV19 to TRBJ1-2; possibly TRBD1 for D (5 bases). The CDR3 spans 14 residues. Germline CDR1 is LNHDA and CDR2 is SQIVND (reference sequence). Between the trimmed V and J ends, which lost 4 bases and 7 bases, there was a span of 16 bases. CDR3 sequence (DNA): TGTGCCAGTAGTACAACGACGGTGAGGGGTGGCTACACCTTC. Protein: CASSTTTVRGGYTF.

The chain uses TRBV5-5 and TRBJ1-1, with TRBD1 as a possible D gene (6 bases). This CDR3 comprises 16 residues. Germline CDR1 reads SGHKS; CDR2 reads YYEKEE (reference sequence). The germline V and J ends were trimmed by 0 bases and 1 base, with 13 bases remaining between them. The CDR3 loop reads CASSLGPGGGNTEAFF. The CDR3 DNA reads TGTGCCAGCAGCTTGGGTCCCGGGGGCGGGAACACTGAAGCTTTCTTT. The whole variable domain, filled in from reference TRBV5-5 and TRBJ1-1, reads DAGVTQSPTHLIKTRGQQVTLRCSPISGHKSVSWYQQVLGQGPQFIFQYYEKEERGRGNFPDRFSARQFPNYSSELNVNALLLGDSALYLCASSLGPGGGNTEAFFGQGTRLTVV.